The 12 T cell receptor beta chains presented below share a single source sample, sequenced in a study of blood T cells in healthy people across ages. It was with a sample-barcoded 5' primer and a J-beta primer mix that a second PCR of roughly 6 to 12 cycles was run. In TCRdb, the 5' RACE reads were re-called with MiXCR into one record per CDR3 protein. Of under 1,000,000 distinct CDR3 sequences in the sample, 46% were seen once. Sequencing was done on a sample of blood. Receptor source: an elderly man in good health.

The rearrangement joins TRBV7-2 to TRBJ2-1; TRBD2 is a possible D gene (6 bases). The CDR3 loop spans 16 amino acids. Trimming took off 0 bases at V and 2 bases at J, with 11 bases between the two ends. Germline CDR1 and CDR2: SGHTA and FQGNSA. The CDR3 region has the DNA TGTGCCAGCAGCTTAGCGGCTCGCGGGGCCTACAATGAGCAGTTCTTC. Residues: CASSLAARGAYNEQFF.

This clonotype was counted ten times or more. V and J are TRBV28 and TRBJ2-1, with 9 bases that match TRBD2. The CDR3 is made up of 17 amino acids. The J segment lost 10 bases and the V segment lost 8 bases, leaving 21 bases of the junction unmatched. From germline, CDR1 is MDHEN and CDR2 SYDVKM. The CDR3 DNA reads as TGTGCCAGCGTTCGGCCGTTTGGTAGCGGGAGCGACCGGGAGCAGTTCTTC. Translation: CASVRPFGSGSDREQFF.

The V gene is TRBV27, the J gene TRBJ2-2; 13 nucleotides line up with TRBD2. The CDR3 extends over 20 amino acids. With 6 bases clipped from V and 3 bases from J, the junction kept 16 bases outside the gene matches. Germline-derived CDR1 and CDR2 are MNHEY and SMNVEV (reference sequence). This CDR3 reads CASSLSRTSGRDRDTGELFF. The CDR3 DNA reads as TGTGCCAGCAGCCTATCGAGGACTAGCGGGAGAGATAGGGACACCGGGGAGCTGTTTTTT.

The CDR3 loop reads CAVQRSSGANVLTF. The CDR3 nucleotides read TGTGCCGTCCAGCGCAGCTCTGGGGCCAACGTCCTGACTTTC. This chain links TRBV6-5 with TRBJ2-6, with D uncertain. The germline V and J ends were trimmed by 11 bases and 0 bases, with 11 bases remaining between them. Germline V gene lookup returns CDR1 MNHEY and CDR2 SVGAGI. This CDR3 comprises 14 residues.

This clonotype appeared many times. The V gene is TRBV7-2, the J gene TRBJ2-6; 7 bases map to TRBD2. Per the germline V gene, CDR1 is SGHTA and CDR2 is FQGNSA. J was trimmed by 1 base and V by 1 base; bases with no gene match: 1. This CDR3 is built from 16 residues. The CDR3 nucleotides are TGTGCCAGCAGCTTAGTGGGAGGGTCTGGGGCCAACGTCCTGACTTTC. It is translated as CASSLVGGSGANVLTF.

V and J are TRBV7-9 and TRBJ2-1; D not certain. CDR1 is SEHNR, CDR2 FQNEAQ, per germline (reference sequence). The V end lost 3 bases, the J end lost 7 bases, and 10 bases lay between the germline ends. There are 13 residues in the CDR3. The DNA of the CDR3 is TGTGCCAGCAGCTTCATGCAGGATAATGAGCAGTTCTTC. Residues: CASSFMQDNEQFF.

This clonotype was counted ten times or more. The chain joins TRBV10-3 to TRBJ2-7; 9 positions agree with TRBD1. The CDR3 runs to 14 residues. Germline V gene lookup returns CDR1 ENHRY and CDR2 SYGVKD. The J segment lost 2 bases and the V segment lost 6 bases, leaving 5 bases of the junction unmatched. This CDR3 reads CAIRSGTGTYEQYF. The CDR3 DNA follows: TGTGCCATCAGATCCGGGACAGGGACCTACGAGCAGTACTTC.

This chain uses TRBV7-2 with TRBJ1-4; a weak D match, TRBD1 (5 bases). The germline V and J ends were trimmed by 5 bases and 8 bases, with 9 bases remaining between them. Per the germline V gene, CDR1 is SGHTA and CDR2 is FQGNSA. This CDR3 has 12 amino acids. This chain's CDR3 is CASSTYREKLFF. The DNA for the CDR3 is TGTGCCAGCAGCACCTACAGGGAAAAACTGTTTTTT.

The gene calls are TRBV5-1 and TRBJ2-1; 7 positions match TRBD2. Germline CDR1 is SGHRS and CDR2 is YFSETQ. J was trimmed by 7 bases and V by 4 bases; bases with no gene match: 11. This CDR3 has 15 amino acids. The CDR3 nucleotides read TGCGCCAGCAGCCCGATTGGCGGGAGCTTTAATGAGCAGTTCTTC. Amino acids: CASSPIGGSFNEQFF.

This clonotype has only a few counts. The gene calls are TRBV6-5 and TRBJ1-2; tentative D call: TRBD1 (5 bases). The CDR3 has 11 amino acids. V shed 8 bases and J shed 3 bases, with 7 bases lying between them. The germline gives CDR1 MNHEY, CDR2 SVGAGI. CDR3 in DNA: TGTGCCAGCGGGACGGACTATGGCTACACCTTC. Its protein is CASGTDYGYTF.

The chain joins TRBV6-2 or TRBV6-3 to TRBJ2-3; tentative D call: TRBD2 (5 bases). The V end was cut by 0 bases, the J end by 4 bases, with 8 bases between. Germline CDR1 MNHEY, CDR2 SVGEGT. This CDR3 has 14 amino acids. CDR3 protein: CASSYSGNSDTQYF. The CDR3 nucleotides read TGTGCCAGCAGTTACTCCGGGAACTCAGATACGCAGTATTTT.

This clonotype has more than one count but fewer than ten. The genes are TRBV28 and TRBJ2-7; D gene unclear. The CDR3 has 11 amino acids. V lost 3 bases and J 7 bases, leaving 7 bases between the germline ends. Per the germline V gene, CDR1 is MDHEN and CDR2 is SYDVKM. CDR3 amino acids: CASSFREEQYF. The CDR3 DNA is TGTGCCAGCAGTTTTAGAGAAGAGCAGTACTTC.